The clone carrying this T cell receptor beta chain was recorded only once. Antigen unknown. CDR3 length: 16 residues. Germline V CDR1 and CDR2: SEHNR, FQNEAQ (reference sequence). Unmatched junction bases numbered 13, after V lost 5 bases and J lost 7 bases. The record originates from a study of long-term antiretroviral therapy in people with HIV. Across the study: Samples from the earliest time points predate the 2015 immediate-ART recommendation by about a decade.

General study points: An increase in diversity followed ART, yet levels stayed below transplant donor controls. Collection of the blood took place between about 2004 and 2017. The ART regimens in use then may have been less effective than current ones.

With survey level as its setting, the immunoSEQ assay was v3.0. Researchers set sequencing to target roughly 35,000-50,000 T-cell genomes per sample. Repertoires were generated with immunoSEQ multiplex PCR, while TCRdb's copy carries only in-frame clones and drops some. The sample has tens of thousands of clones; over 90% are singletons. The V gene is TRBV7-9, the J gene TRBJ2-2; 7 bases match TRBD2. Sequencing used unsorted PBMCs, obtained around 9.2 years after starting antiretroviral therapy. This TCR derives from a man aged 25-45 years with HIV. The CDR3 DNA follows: TGTGCCAGCAGCCCAAGACTAGCATTTGGCGTCGGGGAGCTGTTTTTT. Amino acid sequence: CASSPRLAFGVGELFF.